These T cell receptor beta chains were read from a single sample in a study of blood T cell repertoires in COVID-19. Only in-frame clones appear in the TCRdb table, and some are missing; sequencing was by immunoSEQ multiplex PCR. The sample has some 380,000 clones, roughly 88% seen once; the top ten hold 2% to 2.5%. Sequencing was done on a sample of PBMCs or T cells enriched from blood (not recorded which). These receptors came from a woman aged 40 to 50 with acute COVID-19. CDR3s include the opening cysteine and the closing phenylalanine or tryptophan. D genes are given only for firm matches. Only some rows state a clone size, as once, few, many or a class for expanded clones.

V	size	J	D	CDR3	DNA
TRBV5-1	-	TRBJ1-2	-	CASSLDSTYGYTF	TGCGCCAGCAGCTTGGACAGCACCTATGGCTACACCTTC
TRBV3-1/TRBV3-2	-	TRBJ2-1	TRBD1	CASSRGQVHEQFF	TGTGCCAGCAGCCGTGGACAGGTGCATGAGCAGTTCTTC
TRBV18	-	TRBJ2-1	-	CASSSLRDNEQFF	TGTGCCAGCTCGAGTTTGCGGGACAATGAGCAGTTCTTC
TRBV3-1/TRBV3-2	-	TRBJ2-5	-	CASSQDRGTQYF	TGTGCCAGCAGCCAAGATCGAGGGACCCAGTACTTC
TRBV18	-	TRBJ2-3	TRBD2	CASSQSPGGIADTQYF	TGTGCCAGCTCACAATCCCCGGGGGGGATAGCAGATACGCAGTATTTT
TRBV5-1	-	TRBJ1-1	-	CASSPGVNLNTEAFF	TGCGCCAGCAGCCCCGGGGTCAACTTGAACACTGAAGCTTTCTTT
TRBV14	once	TRBJ1-3	-	CASSQGGAGNTIYF	TGTGCCAGCAGCCAAGGGGGCGCTGGAAACACCATATATTTT
TRBV6-5	-	TRBJ1-1	TRBD1	CASSYSKRQGQTEAFF	TGTGCCAGCAGTTACTCGAAAAGACAGGGCCAAACTGAAGCTTTCTTT
TRBV3-1/TRBV3-2	-	TRBJ1-1	-	CASNGVGTEAFF	TGTGCCAGCAACGGAGTTGGAACTGAAGCTTTCTTT
TRBV4-1	-	TRBJ1-6	TRBD1	CASSQGQGAYSPLHF	TGCGCCAGCAGCCAAGGTCAGGGGGCCTATTCACCCCTCCACTTT